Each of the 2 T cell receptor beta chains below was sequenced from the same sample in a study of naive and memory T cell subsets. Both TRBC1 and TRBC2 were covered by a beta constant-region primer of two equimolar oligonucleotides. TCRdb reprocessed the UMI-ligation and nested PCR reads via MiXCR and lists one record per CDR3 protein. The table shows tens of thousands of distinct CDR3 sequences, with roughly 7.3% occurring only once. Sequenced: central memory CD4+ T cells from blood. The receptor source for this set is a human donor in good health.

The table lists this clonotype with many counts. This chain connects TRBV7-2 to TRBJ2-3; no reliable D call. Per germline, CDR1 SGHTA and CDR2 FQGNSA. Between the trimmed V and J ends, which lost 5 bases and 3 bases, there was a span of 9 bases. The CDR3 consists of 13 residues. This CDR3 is CASSPWSTDTQYF. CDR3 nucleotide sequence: TGTGCCAGCAGCCCATGGAGTACAGATACGCAGTATTTT.

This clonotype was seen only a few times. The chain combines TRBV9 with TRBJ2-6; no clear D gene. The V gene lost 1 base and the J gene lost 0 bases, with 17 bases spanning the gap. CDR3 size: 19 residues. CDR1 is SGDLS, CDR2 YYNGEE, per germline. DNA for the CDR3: TGTGCCAGCAGCGTACCCCTTGACCGATTATCCTCTGGGGCCAACGTCCTGACTTTC. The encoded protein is CASSVPLDRLSSGANVLTF.